One sample yielded the 3 T cell receptor beta chains listed below, sequenced in a study of glioma-infiltrating T cells after dendritic cell vaccination. Time point specified: after dendritic cell vaccination, including at tumor progression/relapse. TCRdb keeps only in-frame clones here, not all; method: immunoSEQ multiplex PCR. The sample has around 100,000 clones, roughly four fifths seen once. Sequences were derived from blood, sampled after dendritic cell vaccination. The receptors originated from a human donor with glioblastoma.

The chain couples TRBV5-1 to TRBJ1-1; a possible D gene is TRBD1 (6 bases). Trimming left V 0 bases short and J 5 bases short, with 8 bases between. This CDR3 contains 13 residues. Germline loops: CDR1 SGHRS, CDR2 YFSETQ. The DNA for the CDR3 is TGCGCCAGCAGCTTGGAGCAGGGGACTGAAGCTTTCTTT. Amino acids: CASSLEQGTEAFF.

Notes on this clone: One end of the junction is discordant with germline, which a read error may explain. The genes are TRBV15 and TRBJ2-3, with D hard to call. Germline V lookup: CDR1 LNHNV, CDR2 YYDKDF (reference sequence). The CDR3 has 13 amino acids. CDR3 protein: CATSRAEASLLLF. The DNA of the CDR3 is TGTGCCACCAGCAGAGCAGAGGCCAGCCTTCTCCTTTTT.

The V and J genes are TRBV30 and TRBJ2-1; 13 positions match TRBD2. The germline CDR1 and CDR2 sequences are GTSNPN and SVGIG (reference sequence). This CDR3 is 17 amino acids long. Germline trimming cut 3 bases from V and 2 bases from J; bases unmatched to any gene: 7. CDR3 DNA: TGTGCCTGGAGCACTGGGACTAGCGGGGCCCCCTACAATGAGCAGTTCTTC. Translated, it gives CAWSTGTSGAPYNEQFF.